Presented here are 29 T cell receptor beta chains from one specimen sequenced in a study of T cell clonality in common variable immunodeficiency. Measured with immunoSEQ multiplex PCR; TCRdb has only the in-frame clones, and not every one. The record shows tens of thousands of clones for this sample, with no singletons present. Material for sequencing was peripheral blood mononuclear cells. The receptors originated from a person aged 18-70 years in good health.

This clone was seen a few times. The read stops 3 residues short of the end of the CDR3; the missing end is completed from the germline J gene. This sequence joins TRBV18 and TRBJ1-2; no clear D. Germline-derived CDR1 and CDR2 are KGHSH and LQKENI. The CDR3 consists of 17 residues. The chain's CDR3 is CASSLGLAGGRNNDYTF. Partial CDR3 DNA: TGTGCCAGCTCACTAGGACTAGCGGGAGGGCGAAACAATGAC.

This clone has ten or more counts. The read ends 3 residues early relative to the CDR3; the germline J gene fills the gap. This chain connects TRBV29-1 to TRBJ1-4, with 8 bases fitting TRBD1. Germline V gene data show CDR1 as SQVTM and CDR2 as ANQGSEA. The CDR3 is 15 residues long. Losses at the gene ends were 2 bases for V and 5 bases for J; bases not matched to a gene: 7. This chain's CDR3 is CSVESRTGRNEKLFF. Incomplete CDR3 DNA: TGCAGCGTTGAATCCCGGACAGGGAGAAATGAAAAA.

This clone has at least ten counts. The CDR3 is cut off 3 residues early in the read; its end comes from the germline J gene. The chain uses TRBV19 and TRBJ2-2; maybe TRBD2 (6 bases). There are 15 residues in the CDR3. Germline V CDR1 and CDR2: LNHDA, SQIVND (reference sequence). The CDR3 bases that were read are TGTGCCACCAAGAATGCGGGGCTGGATAATGAAAAG. It is translated as CATKNAGLDNEK. In full, the CDR3 reads CATKNAGLDNEKLFF.

There are many counts of this clone. The read finishes 3 residues shy of the CDR3 end, and the germline J gene is used to complete it. The genes are TRBV18 and TRBJ2-7, with 11 bases matching TRBD2. The CDR3 is 15 amino acids. In germline, CDR1 is KGHSH, CDR2 LQKENI. V was clipped by 6 bases and J by 3 bases; unmatched bases: 7. CDR3 bases read: TGTGCCAGCTCGCCCCTAGCGGGAGGACTCTACGAG. Residues: CASSPLAGGLYE. The entire CDR3 protein is CASSPLAGGLYEQYF.

The sample holds many counts of this clone. The read finishes 3 residues shy of the CDR3 end, and the germline J gene is used to complete it. V and J are TRBV2 and TRBJ1-1; a weak D match, TRBD1 (5 bases). Deletions cut 8 bases from V and 1 base from J, with 17 bases between. The CDR3 is 15 amino acids. Germline CDR1 SNHLY, CDR2 FYNNEI. The sequenced part of the CDR3 DNA is TGTGCCAGCCGGGGGGAGGGAGCATCGAACACTGAA. As protein: CASRGEGASNTE. The full CDR3 sequence reads CASRGEGASNTEAFF.

A note on this clone: The sequence runs out 3 residues before the end of the CDR3; the remainder is reconstructed from the germline J gene. The chain uses TRBV19 and TRBJ2-3, with 8 bases matching TRBD1. The CDR3 covers 17 residues. Germline CDR1 reads LNHDA; CDR2 reads SQIVND (reference sequence). Partial CDR3 DNA: TGTGCCAGTAGTATCTGGGCGTCACAGGGGGGCAATCAGCCG. This codes for CASSIWASQGGNQP. The complete CDR3 reads CASSIWASQGGNQPQYF.

For this clone: Read coverage stops 3 residues before the CDR3 terminus; the germline J gene supplies the remainder. The V and J genes are TRBV7-9 and TRBJ1-1, with D tentatively TRBD1 (5 bases). V lost 4 bases and J lost 1, with 7 bases in between. This CDR3 comprises 13 residues. The germline gives CDR1 SEHNR, CDR2 FQNEAQ (reference sequence). The covered CDR3 bases are TGTGCCAGCAGCTGGCAGGGGAACACTGAA. Translation gives CASSWQGNTE. The entire CDR3 protein is CASSWQGNTEAFF.

The sample holds a few counts of this clone. The CDR3 bases that were read are TGTGCCAGCAGTGAAGGACTAGCGGGAGGGCCCCGGGACACCGGGGAG. Amino acids: CASSEGLAGGPRDTGE. The full CDR3 protein is CASSEGLAGGPRDTGELFF. The chain recombines TRBV2 with TRBJ2-2; 14 bases match TRBD2. The read ends 3 residues before the CDR3 terminus; that terminus is restored from the germline J gene. The CDR3 totals 19 residues. Germline CDR1 and CDR2: SNHLY and FYNNEI. The junction had 7 bases not matched to a gene; V was cut back by 1 base and J by 3 bases.

This clone was recorded at least ten times. The DNA read from the CDR3 is TGCAGTGCGAGGTCACAGGGTCATCAGCCC. It specifies CSARSQGHQP. The whole CDR3 reads CSARSQGHQPQHF. The chain has TRBV20-1 and TRBJ1-5, with a tentative D call TRBD1 (6 bases). The missing CDR3 end, 3 residues past where the read stops, is filled in from the germline J gene. Looked up from germline, CDR1 is DFQATT and CDR2 is SNEGSKA (reference sequence). The CDR3 runs 13 residues. V was clipped by 6 bases and J by 5 bases, with 14 bases between them.

This clone was seen many times. The read halts 3 residues ahead of the CDR3 end, with the missing end drawn from the germline J gene. The chain links TRBV5-1 to TRBJ1-2; D uncertain. CDR3 size: 17 residues. Germline V gene lookup returns CDR1 SGHRS and CDR2 YFSETQ. V was shortened by 0 bases and J by 1 base, with 16 bases between the two germline ends. CDR3 DNA (partial): TGCGCCAGCAGCTTGGGCCAGATCACTACCCTTAACTATGGC. Translation: CASSLGQITTLNYG. The full CDR3 protein reads CASSLGQITTLNYGYTF.

Concerning this clone: From the germline J gene comes the end of the CDR3, since the read stops 3 residues before it. The chain carries TRBV18 and TRBJ1-5, with a tentative D call TRBD1 (6 bases). Germline V gives CDR1 KGHSH, CDR2 LQKENI. With 3 bases removed from V and 4 bases from J, the gap between germline ends came to 10 bases. The CDR3 extends over 14 amino acids. The sequenced part of the CDR3 DNA is TGTGCCAGCTCACCCGGACAGTCTAATCAGCCC. Protein: CASSPGQSNQP. The full CDR3 sequence reads CASSPGQSNQPQHF.

This clone was recorded many times. The observed sequence ends 3 residues before the CDR3 terminus, with the missing tail filled in from the germline J gene. This rearrangement joins TRBV2 to TRBJ1-2, with TRBD1 as a possible D gene (6 bases). In germline, CDR1 is SNHLY, CDR2 FYNNEI. The CDR3 is 11 residues long. The germline V and J ends were trimmed by 8 bases and 5 bases, with 9 bases remaining between them. CDR3 in amino acids: CASQGNYGYTF. CDR3 DNA, as far as it was read: TGTGCCAGCCAGGGGAATTATGGC.

In its sample, this clone was seen a few times. The read is 3 residues too short to cover the CDR3 end, so that end is filled in from the germline J gene. The rearrangement joins TRBV6-4 to TRBJ2-1; 11 bases align to TRBD2. V lost 6 bases and J lost 5; bases outside the gene matches: 6. Germline values: CDR1 MRHNA, CDR2 SNTAGT. This CDR3 has 15 amino acids. Partial CDR3 DNA: TGTGCCAGCAGGGGGGGGACTAGCGGCCACAATGAG. Encoded protein: CASRGGTSGHNE. The entire CDR3 sequence reads CASRGGTSGHNEQFF.

This clone was seen ten or more times. From the germline J gene comes the end of the CDR3, since the read stops 3 residues before it. This rearrangement joins TRBV20-1 to TRBJ1-4; D is possibly TRBD1 (5 bases). V was clipped by 3 bases and J by 10 bases, with 15 bases between them. CDR1 is DFQATT and CDR2 is SNEGSKA in the germline V gene (reference sequence). The CDR3 is 13 amino acids. CDR3 in amino acids: CSASPAGSGKLFF. CDR3 DNA (partial): TGCAGTGCTAGCCCCGCAGGGAGTGGAAAA.

This clone was detected ten times or more. The CDR3 is cut off 3 residues early in the read; its end comes from the germline J gene. The rearrangement joins TRBV29-1 to TRBJ2-3; 9 bases match TRBD2. The CDR3 totals 14 residues. The germline gives CDR1 SQVTM, CDR2 ANQGSEA. CDR3 DNA, as far as it was read: TGCAGCGGAATAATAGCGGGAGTAGGAGAGACG. It encodes CSGIIAGVGET. The CDR3, in full, reads CSGIIAGVGETQYF.

This clone was observed many times. The read is 3 residues too short to cover the CDR3 end, so that end is filled in from the germline J gene. J is TRBJ2-7 and V is TRBV7-6; 7 bases agree with TRBD1. This CDR3 contains 13 residues. Germline lookup yields CDR1 SGHVS and CDR2 FNYEAQ. J was trimmed by 4 bases and V by 5 bases; bases with no gene match: 5. CDR3 DNA, as far as it was read: TGTGCCAGCAGCGAGGAGACAGGGTACGAG. Encoded protein: CASSEETGYE. The full CDR3 protein is CASSEETGYEQYF. Full variable domain (missing parts from reference TRBV7-6 and TRBJ2-7): GAGVSQSPRYKVTKRGQDVALRCDPISGHVSLYWYRQALGQGPEFLTYFNYEAQQDKSGLPNDRFSAERPEGSISTLTIQRTEQRDSAMYRCASSEETGYEQYFGPGTRLTVT.

This clone was detected a few times. The read stops 3 residues short of the end of the CDR3; the missing end is completed from the germline J gene. The genes are TRBV30 and TRBJ1-2; a weak D match, TRBD1 (6 bases). The CDR3 has 11 amino acids. The germline V gene encodes CDR1 GTSNPN and CDR2 SVGIG (reference sequence). Incomplete CDR3 DNA: TGTGCCTGCCAGGGGAGTTACGAC. Translating gives CACQGSYD. The CDR3 in its entirety is CACQGSYDYTF.

This clone was detected many times. Sequencing ends 3 residues short of the CDR3 end; the germline J gene provides the rest. V and J are TRBV7-9 and TRBJ2-1, with D perhaps matching TRBD2 (6 bases). The CDR3 is 13 amino acids. Trimming removed 10 bases from V and 2 bases from J, with 12 bases in between. Germline CDR1 SEHNR, CDR2 FQNEAQ (reference sequence). The chain's CDR3 is CAISSAAYNEQFF. The DNA read from the CDR3 is TGTGCCATATCTAGCGCGGCCTACAATGAG.

This clone was detected a few times. At one boundary the junction diverges from the germline segment, which might be a read error. The CDR3 goes on 3 residues after the read ends, and that part is filled in from the germline J gene. Different DNA sequences within this sample yield the same CDR3. The chain carries TRBV5-1 and TRBJ1-3, with 7 bases that match TRBD1. The CDR3 runs to 15 residues. CDR1 is SGHRS and CDR2 is YFSETQ in the germline V gene. CDR3: CASSSTGVSGNTIYF. CDR3 bases read: TGCGCCAGCAGCAGTACAGGGGTCTCTGGAAACACA.

This clone was recorded many times. The read halts 3 residues ahead of the CDR3 end, with the missing end drawn from the germline J gene. The rearrangement uses TRBV20-1 and TRBJ2-7; maybe TRBD2 (6 bases). Germline V gene data show CDR1 as DFQATT and CDR2 as SNEGSKA (reference sequence). V was pared by 3 bases and J by 2 bases, with 8 bases between. This CDR3 has 12 amino acids. CDR3 bases read: TGCAGTGCTAGCGGGGGTACCTACGAG. Protein product: CSASGGTYE. The complete CDR3 protein is CSASGGTYEQYF.

At least ten counts were recorded for this clone. The read falls 3 residues short of the CDR3 end, and the missing part is taken from the germline J gene. The chain couples TRBV2 to TRBJ2-5; 9 bases are a match to TRBD2. Looked up from germline, CDR1 is SNHLY and CDR2 is FYNNEI. The CDR3 has 17 residues. The trim removed 7 bases at V and 3 bases at J, leaving 15 bases unmatched. CDR3 bases read: TGTGCCAGCAAGACTGCAGGGCGAGCGGGAGGTGAAGAGACC. Its translation is CASKTAGRAGGEET. The full CDR3 sequence reads CASKTAGRAGGEETQYF.

In its sample, this clone was seen many times. The read comes to an end 3 residues before the CDR3 does, leaving the germline J gene to fill in the end. The rearrangement uses TRBV28 and TRBJ1-2, with TRBD1 matching over 8 bases. CDR3 length: 15 residues. The V gene's germline CDR1 is MDHEN and CDR2 SYDVKM. Partial CDR3 DNA: TGTGCCAGCAGTTTATCGGTCAGGGGGCCTTACGGC. Translating it yields CASSLSVRGPYG. The full CDR3 protein is CASSLSVRGPYGYTF.

This clone showed up many times. The DNA ends 3 residues before the CDR3 does, and the rest of the CDR3 is filled in from the germline J gene. This chain links TRBV18 with TRBJ1-1, with D tentatively TRBD1 (6 bases). The CDR3 runs to 14 residues. Germline V gene data show CDR1 as KGHSH and CDR2 as LQKENI. Trimming took off 6 bases at V and 3 bases at J, with 14 bases between the two ends. The CDR3 sequence: CASSNLHRDTEAFF. The sequenced part of the CDR3 DNA is TGTGCCAGCTCTAACCTTCACAGGGACACTGAA.

This clone showed up many times. Partial CDR3 DNA: TGTGCCAGCACCCTCAGGAGGGACTGGGGCAATGAG. Translated, it gives CASTLRRDWGNE. In full, the CDR3 reads CASTLRRDWGNEQFF. V usage is TRBV2 and J usage is TRBJ2-1; tentative D call: TRBD2 (6 bases). With the read ending 3 residues before the CDR3 end, the germline J gene is used to fill in that end. CDR1 and CDR2 (germline): SNHLY, FYNNEI. The CDR3 loop spans 15 amino acids. V was clipped by 7 bases and J by 6 bases, with 19 bases between them. The full variable domain, completed using reference TRBV2 and TRBJ2-1, is EPEVTQTPSHQVTQMGQEVILRCVPISNHLYFYWYRQILGQKVEFLVSFYNNEISEKSEIFDDQFSVERPDGSNFTLKIRSTKLEDSAMYFCASTLRRDWGNEQFFGPGTRLTVL.

This clone has a handful of counts. The read is 3 residues too short to cover the CDR3 end, so that end is filled in from the germline J gene. The gene calls are TRBV19 and TRBJ2-3, with TRBD1 identical over 7 bases. The CDR3 is 13 amino acids. Per germline, CDR1 LNHDA and CDR2 SQIVND (reference sequence). The CDR3 reads CASSIGDSQPQYF. The DNA read from the CDR3 is TGTGCCAGTAGTATAGGGGACAGCCAGCCG.

At least ten counts were recorded for this clone. Read coverage stops 3 residues before the CDR3 terminus; the germline J gene supplies the remainder. The V and J genes are TRBV24-1 and TRBJ2-5; 11 nucleotides line up with TRBD1. Germline V gene lookup returns CDR1 KGHDR and CDR2 SFDVKD. CDR3 length: 15 residues. J lost 4 bases, V lost 1 base, and 1 base had no gene match. The DNA read from the CDR3 is TGTGCCACCAGTGATTTCGGACAGGGGGCAGAGACC. This encodes CATSDFGQGAET. In full, the CDR3 reads CATSDFGQGAETQYF.

This clone was seen repeatedly, ten times or more. Read coverage stops 3 residues before the CDR3 terminus; the germline J gene supplies the remainder. The J gene is TRBJ1-1, the V gene TRBV5-1, with TRBD1 matching over 7 bases. Germline assignment: CDR1 SGHRS and CDR2 YFSETQ. Losses at the gene ends were 6 bases for V and 1 base for J; bases not matched to a gene: 6. CDR3 length: 14 amino acids. CDR3: CASTRGTANTEAFF. Incomplete CDR3 DNA: TGCGCCAGCACCCGAGGGACAGCGAACACTGAA.

This clone came up many times. The read comes to an end 3 residues before the CDR3 does, leaving the germline J gene to fill in the end. The chain is built from TRBV29-1 and TRBJ2-1, with 12 bases lining up with TRBD2. The CDR3 sequence is 14 residues long. V shed 3 bases, J shed 6 bases, and the junction held 3 bases outside the gene matches. Germline V lookup: CDR1 SQVTM, CDR2 ANQGSEA. CDR3 residues: CSVDGLAGRNEQFF. CDR3 DNA (partial): TGCAGCGTTGACGGACTAGCGGGACGCAATGAG.

This clone was seen ten or more times. The read ends 3 residues early relative to the CDR3; the germline J gene fills the gap. The V call is TRBV20-1, the J call TRBJ2-5; D remains unclear. This CDR3 is 12 amino acids long. Germline V gene sequence: CDR1 DFQATT, CDR2 SNEGSKA (reference sequence). V lost 1 base to trimming and J lost 4 bases, with 7 bases between them. The sequenced CDR3 bases are TGCAGTGCTAGAGGCATCGGAGAGACC. This codes for CSARGIGET. The CDR3 reads in full as CSARGIGETQYF.